The clone carrying this T cell receptor beta chain was recorded a few times. Its target is unknown. This sample stems from a study of CD8+ T cells in alopecia areata. Study context: Severity among treated patients was scored by the percentage of scalp area affected.

Trimming removed 3 bases at V and 1 base at J, with 12 bases between. The germline CDR1 and CDR2 sequences are SQVTM and ANQGSEA. The CDR3 covers 14 residues. Regarding treatment: oral pan-JAK inhibitor, 5-10 mg twice daily. PBMCs provided sorted CD4+ and CD8+ T cells. Once RNA had been extracted, it was reverse transcribed into cDNA to act as the sequencing template. Clones were sequenced by immunoSEQ multiplex PCR, and TCRdb holds only the in-frame ones, with some missing. The profile shows tens of thousands of clones, 46% of them singletons. Study outcomes and limitations: Under tofacitinib, numerous expanded lesional clonotypes remained detectable in scalp and blood. Tissue-resident alphabeta T cells belonging to normal skin likewise get sequenced within scalp specimens.

Sequenced material: CD8+ T cells sorted from blood, taken around week 37, from a patient treated with tofacitinib. This receptor was taken from a human donor with alopecia areata. The chain has TRBV29-1 and TRBJ1-1; D is possibly TRBD1 (6 bases). CDR3 in amino acids: CSVEWTAENTEAFF. The CDR3 nucleotides read TGCAGCGTTGAGTGGACAGCGGAGAACACTGAAGCTTTCTTT. The variable domain in full, completed from reference TRBV29-1 and TRBJ1-1, reads SAVISQKPSRDICQRGTSLTIQCQVDSQVTMMFWYRQQPGQSLTLIATANQGSEATYESGFVIDKFPISRPNLTFSTLTVSNMSPEDSSIYLCSVEWTAENTEAFFGQGTRLTVV.